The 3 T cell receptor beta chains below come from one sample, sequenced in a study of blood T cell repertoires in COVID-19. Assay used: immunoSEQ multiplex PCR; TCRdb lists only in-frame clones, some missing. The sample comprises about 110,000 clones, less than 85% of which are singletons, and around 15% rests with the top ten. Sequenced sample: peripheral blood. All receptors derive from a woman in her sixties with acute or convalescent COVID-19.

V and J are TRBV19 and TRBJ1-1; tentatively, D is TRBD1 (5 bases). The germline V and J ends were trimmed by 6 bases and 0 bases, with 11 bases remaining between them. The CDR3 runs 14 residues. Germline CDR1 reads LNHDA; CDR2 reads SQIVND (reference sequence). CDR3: CASSPWGVNTEAFF. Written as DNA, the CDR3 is TGTGCCAGTAGCCCTTGGGGGGTGAACACTGAAGCTTTCTTT.

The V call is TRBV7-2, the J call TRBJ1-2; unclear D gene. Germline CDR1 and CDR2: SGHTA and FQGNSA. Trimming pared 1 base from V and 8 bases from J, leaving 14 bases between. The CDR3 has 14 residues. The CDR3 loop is CASSLVGDGYGYTF. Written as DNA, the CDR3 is TGTGCCAGCAGCTTAGTAGGAGATGGGTACGGCTACACCTTC.

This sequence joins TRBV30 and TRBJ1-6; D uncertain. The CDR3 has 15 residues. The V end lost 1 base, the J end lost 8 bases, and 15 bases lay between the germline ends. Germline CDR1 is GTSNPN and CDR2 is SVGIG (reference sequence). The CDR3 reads CAWSGNDMGDSPLHF. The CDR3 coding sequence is TGTGCCTGGAGTGGCAACGACATGGGCGATTCACCCCTCCACTTT.